Listed below are T cell receptor beta chains from one sample, sequenced in a study of CD8 T cells in Susac syndrome. TCRdb reanalysed the immunoSEQ multiplex PCR reads using MiXCR and keeps one entry per CDR3 protein. Of some 150,000 distinct CDR3 sequences in the sample, more than 90% were seen once. Sample: CD4+ T cells from PBMCs. These receptors came from a human donor with Susac syndrome. The CDR3 runs from the conserved cysteine through the conserved F or W. Fields, in order: D gene, V gene, CDR3 length, clone size, J gene, CDR3 DNA, CDR3 protein. The D gene is left open where the match is weak. Clone size appears in some rows only: once, few, many, or a class for an expanded clone.

>TRBD2|TRBV29-1|13|.|TRBJ2-3
TGCAGCGTTGTAGCGGGGGGGCAAGATACGCAGTATTTT
CSVVAGGQDTQYF
>TRBD1|TRBV12-3/TRBV12-4|15|.|TRBJ1-2
TGTGCCAGCAACCCCGCGGACAGGGCGATCGGTGGCTACACCTTC
CASNPADRAIGGYTF
>.|TRBV7-9|13|.|TRBJ1-2
TGTGCCAGCAGCTTACAGGGCAAGGACGGCTACACCTTC
CASSLQGKDGYTF
>.|TRBV11-2|14|.|TRBJ1-2
TGTGCCAGCAGCCCAATATGGGACGGGGATGGCTACACCTTC
CASSPIWDGDGYTF
>.|TRBV28|11|.|TRBJ1-4
TGTGCCAGCAGCATTAATGAAAAACTGTTTTTT
CASSINEKLFF
>.|TRBV5-1|15|once|TRBJ2-7
TGCGCCAGCAGCTTGGGGCCTGGGGTCTCCTACGAGCAGTACTTC
CASSLGPGVSYEQYF
>TRBD2|TRBV20-1|14|.|TRBJ2-5
TGCAGTGCTAGAGAGGGGGGAGGGCAAGAGACCCAGTACTTC
CSAREGGGQETQYF
>.|TRBV28|14|.|TRBJ2-2
TGTGCCTCCCAACCCGGGAGAAGGGCCGGGGAGCTGTTTTTT
CASQPGRRAGELFF
>TRBD2|TRBV2|14|.|TRBJ2-5
TGTGCCAGCTCGACTAGCGGATCCCAAGAGACCCAGTACTTC
CASSTSGSQETQYF
>TRBD2|TRBV7-2|16|.|TRBJ2-2
TGTGCCAGCAGGAGGGAAGCGGGAGGCGGAAGCGGGGAGCTGTTTTTT
CASRREAGGGSGELFF
>TRBD1|TRBV20-1|12|.|TRBJ1-2
TGCAGTGCTAGTGGGGACAGTTATGGCTACACCTTC
CSASGDSYGYTF
>TRBD1|TRBV3-1|17|.|TRBJ2-3
TGTGCCAGCAGCCCCGGGACAGGGGTTCGGGACACAGATACGCAGTATTTT
CASSPGTGVRDTDTQYF
>.|TRBV20-1|13|.|TRBJ2-1
TGCAGTGCCGACCCGAGCTCCTACAATGAGCAGTTCTTC
CSADPSSYNEQFF
>TRBD2|TRBV20-1|13|.|TRBJ2-5
TGCAGTGCGGGTGGCGGGAGAATGGAGACCCAGTACTTC
CSAGGGRMETQYF
>.|TRBV7-2|14|.|TRBJ2-1
TGTGCCAGCAGCCCGCCCGGTATCCGGGAAGAGCAGTTCTTC
CASSPPGIREEQFF
>.|TRBV2|12|.|TRBJ1-2
TGTGCCAGCAGTCTTTCCAGCTATGGCTACACCTTC
CASSLSSYGYTF
>TRBD1|TRBV6-5|14|.|TRBJ1-2
TGTGCCAGCACCCTGGACAGGGGAGCGGATGGCTACACCTTC
CASTLDRGADGYTF
>.|TRBV28|13|once|TRBJ2-5
TGTGCCAGCAAGAAGGACAGCCAAGAGACCCAGTACTTC
CASKKDSQETQYF
>TRBD2|TRBV20-1|16|.|TRBJ2-5
TGCAGTGCTAGCCCCCCTAGCGGGAGCGGCTGGCGGACCCAGTACTTC
CSASPPSGSGWRTQYF
>.|TRBV15|18|.|TRBJ1-3
TGTGCCACCAGCAGGACCCAAACAGGGTCAGCCTCTGGAAACACCATATATTTT
CATSRTQTGSASGNTIYF
>.|TRBV15|13|.|TRBJ1-2
TGTGCCACCAGCATAACTACAGGGCCTGGCTACACCTTC
CATSITTGPGYTF
>TRBD2|TRBV6-5|16|.|TRBJ2-5
TGTGCCAGCAGTTACTCATTTAGCGGGAGCGGAGAGACCCAGTACTTC
CASSYSFSGSGETQYF
>TRBD1|TRBV29-1|14|.|TRBJ1-1
TGCAGCGCGAGGGGGCAGGGACCGAACACTGAAGCTTTCTTT
CSARGQGPNTEAFF
>.|TRBV4-1|20|.|TRBJ2-6
TGCGCCAGCAGCCAAGATCTAAGTTTCGCACTCAGCTCTGGGGCCAACGTCCTGACTTTC
CASSQDLSFALSSGANVLTF
>TRBD1|TRBV20-1|13|.|TRBJ2-7
TGCAGTGCTAGCTCACCGGGACAGTACGAGCAGTACTTC
CSASSPGQYEQYF
>.|TRBV20-1|11|.|TRBJ2-7
TGCAGTGCTCGGGGGCGATACGAGCAGTACTTC
CSARGRYEQYF
>.|TRBV18|13|.|TRBJ2-5
TGTGCCAGCTCACTAAGTCGCCAAGAGACCCAGTACTTC
CASSLSRQETQYF
>TRBD1|TRBV7-8|15|.|TRBJ2-1
TGTGCCAGCAGCAAAGACAGGGTCTCCTACAATGAGCAGTTCTTC
CASSKDRVSYNEQFF
>TRBD2|TRBV7-6|13|.|TRBJ2-5
TGTGCCAGCAGGGGGACTAGTGGTGAGACCCAGTACTTC
CASRGTSGETQYF
>.|TRBV20-1|14|.|TRBJ2-5
TGCAGTGCTAGACATAGCAGGATGGGAGAGACCCAGTACTTC
CSARHSRMGETQYF
>.|TRBV27|13|once|TRBJ2-7
TGTGCCAGCAGTAACTACAGGAGCGGGGAGCAGTACTTC
CASSNYRSGEQYF
>TRBD2|TRBV12-3/TRBV12-4|14|.|TRBJ2-3
TGTGCCAGCAGTTTCGGGACTAGACGAGATACGCAGTATTTT
CASSFGTRRDTQYF
>TRBD1|TRBV11-2|17|once|TRBJ2-1
TGTGCCAGCAGCTTAGGGTCGGGGCAGGGGGCTCGGAATGAGCAGTTCTTC
CASSLGSGQGARNEQFF
>TRBD1|TRBV20-1|12|.|TRBJ1-2
TGCAGTGTACGGGACAGGGACTATGGCTACACCTTC
CSVRDRDYGYTF
>TRBD2|TRBV7-3|13|.|TRBJ2-1
TGTGCCAGCAGCTCGACTAGCGGGAGTGAGCAGTTCTTC
CASSSTSGSEQFF
>TRBD1|TRBV29-1|12|.|TRBJ2-5
TGCAGCGCTGACAGGGGCGGGGAGACCCAGTACTTC
CSADRGGETQYF
>.|TRBV14|13|.|TRBJ2-5
TGTGCCAGCAGCCAAGAGAGGAGGACTCGCCAGTACTTC
CASSQERRTRQYF
>.|TRBV29-1|14|.|TRBJ2-7
TGCAGCGTTGACGTCGGCAGGGCCGGTACCGCGCAGTACTTC
CSVDVGRAGTAQYF
>.|TRBV25-1|15|.|TRBJ1-2
TGTGCCAGCAGTGACCAGTCGGGGCTCGGATATGGCTACACCTTC
CASSDQSGLGYGYTF
>TRBD1|TRBV12-3/TRBV12-4|12|.|TRBJ1-6
TGTGCCAGCAGTCCACAGGGGGTACGCCTCCACTTT
CASSPQGVRLHF
>.|TRBV4-2|14|.|TRBJ2-5
TGTGCCAGCAGCCAAAGTGCAGTCCAAGAGACCCAGTACTTC
CASSQSAVQETQYF
>.|TRBV3-1|15|.|TRBJ1-6
TGTGCCAGCAGCCAAAGTGAACTGTCCCTTTCACCCCTCCACTTT
CASSQSELSLSPLHF
>.|TRBV4-2|15|.|TRBJ1-1
TGTGCCAGCAGCCAACCCCACAGGGACTACACTGAAGCTTTCTTT
CASSQPHRDYTEAFF
>TRBD1|TRBV4-1|16|.|TRBJ2-1
TGCGCCAGCAGCCAACGGGGACAGGGGGAAGTAAATGAGCAGTTCTTC
CASSQRGQGEVNEQFF
>.|TRBV7-9|12|.|TRBJ1-1
TGTGCCAGCAGCCCGGCAGACACTGAAGCTTTCTTT
CASSPADTEAFF
>.|TRBV20-1|13|.|TRBJ2-7
TGCAGTGCTTCGGGACGAACGTCCTACGAGCAGTACTTC
CSASGRTSYEQYF
>.|TRBV25-1|17|once|TRBJ1-1
TGTGCCAGCAGTGAAGCCGTGGAGGGGGACTTGAACACTGAAGCTTTCTTT
CASSEAVEGDLNTEAFF
>.|TRBV24-1|12|.|TRBJ1-6
TGTGCCACCAGACAGGGAGGGTCACCCCTCCACTTT
CATRQGGSPLHF
>TRBD1|TRBV7-9|14|.|TRBJ2-7
TGTGCCAGCAGACCGGGACAGGGGGCGGAGGAGCAGTACTTC
CASRPGQGAEEQYF
>TRBD2|TRBV4-2|15|.|TRBJ2-1
TGTGCCAGCAGCCCAAAGCGGGAGACCTACAATGAGCAGTTCTTC
CASSPKRETYNEQFF
>TRBD2|TRBV28|20|once|TRBJ2-3
TGTGCCAGCACCTCAGCGTCGGGGAGGTTCCGGGAGGGCCCGAGAGATACGCAGTATTTT
CASTSASGRFREGPRDTQYF
>.|TRBV15|11|.|TRBJ2-3
TGTGCCACCAGCAGAGCGGATACGCAGTATTTT
CATSRADTQYF
>.|TRBV12-3/TRBV12-4|13|.|TRBJ1-1
TGTGCCAGCACCGAAAGCCGCCAGGGACGAGCTTTCTTT
CASTESRQGRAFF
>.|TRBV12-3/TRBV12-4|14|.|TRBJ1-6
TGTGCCAGCAGTCGAGGCGGGGTATCTTCACCCCTCCACTTT
CASSRGGVSSPLHF
>TRBD1|TRBV7-2|16|.|TRBJ1-2
TGTGCCAGCAGCTTAGTACCCGGACAGGCGGGCTATGGCTACACCTTC
CASSLVPGQAGYGYTF